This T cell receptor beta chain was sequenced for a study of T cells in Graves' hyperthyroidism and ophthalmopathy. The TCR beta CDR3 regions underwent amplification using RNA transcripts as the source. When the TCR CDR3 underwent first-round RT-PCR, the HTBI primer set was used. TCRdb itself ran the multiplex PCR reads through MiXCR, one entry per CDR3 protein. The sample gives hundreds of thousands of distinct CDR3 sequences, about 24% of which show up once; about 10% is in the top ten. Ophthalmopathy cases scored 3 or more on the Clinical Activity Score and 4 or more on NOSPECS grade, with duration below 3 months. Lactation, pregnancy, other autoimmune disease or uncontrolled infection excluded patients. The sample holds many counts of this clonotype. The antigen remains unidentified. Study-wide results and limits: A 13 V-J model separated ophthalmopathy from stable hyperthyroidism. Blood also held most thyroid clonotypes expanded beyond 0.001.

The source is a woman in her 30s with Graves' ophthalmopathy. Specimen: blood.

For the CDR3, the DNA is TGTGCCAGCAGTGGGACAGTCGCGAATCAGCCCCAGCATTTT. Protein sequence: CASSGTVANQPQHF. J is TRBJ1-5 and V is TRBV2; possibly TRBD1 for D (6 bases). The length of the CDR3 is 14 residues. V was trimmed by 4 bases and J by 4 bases, leaving 11 bases between them. Germline values: CDR1 SNHLY, CDR2 FYNNEI.